The TCR beta chain under discussion was sequenced for a study of blood T cells in healthy people across ages. Per-sample PBMC isolation yielded at least 6.5 million cells. PCR was performed a second time for roughly 7 to 12 cycles using a sample-barcoded 5' primer and a J-beta primer mix. TCRdb re-derived calls from the 5' RACE reads in MiXCR, one entry per CDR3 protein. The table records around 670,000 distinct CDR3 sequences, roughly 31% of them present only once. Study-wide results and caveats: Donor CMV infection status was unknown, possibly confounding age-related changes in expanded clonotypes.

Note on this clonotype: Its antigen is still unknown.

The germline CDR1 and CDR2 sequences are SGDLS and YYNGEE. The V gene lost 4 bases and the J gene lost 4 bases, with 16 bases spanning the gap. The CDR3 spans 15 residues. The chain is built from TRBV9 and TRBJ2-3; D possibly uses TRBD1 or TRBD2 (5 bases each). This clonotype originated in a woman older than 75 in good health. The material sequenced was blood. CDR3 nucleotide sequence: TGTGCCAGCAGCTACCAGGGAGTACGCCCAGATACGCAGTATTTT. Protein sequence: CASSYQGVRPDTQYF. The variable domain in full, completed from reference TRBV9 and TRBJ2-3, reads DSGVTQTPKHLITATGQRVTLRCSPRSGDLSVYWYQQSLDQGLQFLIQYYNGEERAKGNILERFSAQQFPDLHSELNLSSLELGDSALYFCASSYQGVRPDTQYFGPGTRLTVL.